This TCR beta chain appears in the sequencing data of a study of T cell responses to AZD1222 COVID-19 vaccine. Study-level findings and limits: The donor group comprised mostly white British people and more females; the analysis possibly underestimated clonal diversity. Baseline serostatus was positive in only a handful of AZD1222 recipients. With two AZD1222 doses given, Spike-specific TCR breadth and depth both rose.

Data came from immunoSEQ multiplex PCR; TCRdb stores just in-frame clones and leaves some out. This table has 150,000 to 200,000 clones, about nine tenths appearing once. Regarding this clone: Its antigen is unknown.

The starting material was peripheral blood, obtained on day 0 of AZD1222 vaccination. This receptor was obtained from an adult in good health.

The CDR3 protein is CASSSVTSGGALETQYF. CDR3 nucleotide sequence: TGTGCCAGCAGCTCTGTAACTAGCGGGGGGGCCCTGGAGACCCAGTACTTC. V usage is TRBV7-9 and J usage is TRBJ2-5; 13 bases agree with TRBD2. The CDR3 is made up of 17 amino acids. Looked up from germline, CDR1 is SEHNR and CDR2 is FQNEAQ (reference sequence). J lost 5 bases, V lost 4 bases, and 10 bases had no gene match.